This T cell receptor (beta chain) was documented in a study of blood T cells in healthy people across ages. The CDR3 totals 17 residues. V trimming: 1 base; J trimming: 5 bases; junction bases outside the gene matches: 8. Per germline, CDR1 SEHNR and CDR2 FQNEAQ (reference sequence). Details on this clonotype: Its antigen is unidentified.

Whole-study results and caveats: Age brought a roughly linear fall in TCR beta diversity measured per million T cells.

A second PCR of 7 to 11 cycles used a sample-barcoded 5' primer and a J-beta primer mix. TCRdb used MiXCR to reprocess the 5' RACE reads, holding one entry per CDR3 protein. This repertoire shows over 1,500,000 distinct CDR3 sequences, roughly two fifths found once; its top ten account for roughly 23%. The receptor's source is a human donor in good health. Sequences were obtained from blood. The chain employs TRBV7-9 and TRBJ2-6, with TRBD2 matching 7 bases. DNA of the CDR3: TGTGCCAGCAGCTTAGGTTTCCGGGGGGAGTGGGCCAACGTCCTGACTTTC. It translates to CASSLGFRGEWANVLTF.